This T cell receptor beta chain is drawn from a study of blood T cell repertoires in COVID-19. Across the whole study: In each case, the material was cDNA or gDNA derived from T cells, B-cell-depleted T cells, or PBMCs.

Original handling: Using reference gene primer amplification, nucleated cell counts were estimated. Libraries were prepared by immunoSEQ multiplex PCR; TCRdb keeps only in-frame clonotypes and omits some of them. V and J calls and clone size follow that table, whereas D and trimming were derived from the DNA. Here the sample spans 55,000 to 80,000 clones, around 88% being singletons. The sequenced sample was peripheral blood. The clonotype comes from a man aged 50 to 59 with active COVID-19.

DNA for the CDR3: TGTGCCAGCACCCGACAGGGGACCTATGGCTACACCTTC. It encodes CASTRQGTYGYTF. The chain couples TRBV6-5 to TRBJ1-2; 8 bases agree with TRBD1. V lost 7 bases, J lost 4 bases, and 5 bases stayed unmatched. CDR1 is MNHEY, CDR2 SVGAGI, per germline. CDR3 length equals 13 residues.